Below are 3 T cell receptor beta chains sequenced from a single sample in a study of early T cells in non-severe SARS-CoV-2 infection. TCRdb reprocessed the 5' RACE reads with MiXCR, giving one entry per CDR3 protein. This sample yields 65,000 to 85,000 distinct CDR3 sequences, of which around 13% are seen a single time; 0.95% to 1.3% belongs to the top ten. Material: whole blood. The receptors here all came from an adult who was a healthcare worker with PCR-confirmed SARS-CoV-2 infection or an uninfected control (not recorded which).

This clonotype turned up a few times. CDR3 sequence reads: CASSYKQRDLYNEQFF. As DNA, the CDR3 is TGTGCCAGCAGTTATAAACAGAGGGACCTCTACAATGAGCAGTTCTTC. The rearrangement uses TRBV6-1 and TRBJ2-1, with D perhaps given as TRBD1 or TRBD2 (5 bases each). CDR3 size: 16 residues. Germline V lookup: CDR1 MNHNS, CDR2 SASEGT. V lost 5 bases and J lost 3, with 17 bases in between.

This clonotype was seen at least ten times. The chain couples TRBV28 to TRBJ1-1; 8 bases agree with TRBD1. The CDR3 has 15 amino acids. CDR1 MDHEN and CDR2 SYDVKM come from the germline V gene. Trimming removed 2 bases from V and 4 bases from J; junction bases left unmatched: 6. CDR3 DNA sequence: TGTGCCAGCAGTTTAGGCCAGGGGGCGAGCACTGAAGCTTTCTTT. This translates into CASSLGQGASTEAFF.

The chain joins TRBV6-2 or TRBV6-3 to TRBJ2-7; 9 positions match TRBD1. J was trimmed by 3 bases and V by 2 bases; bases with no gene match: 2. Germline V lookup: CDR1 MNHEY, CDR2 SVGEGT. The CDR3 extends over 14 amino acids. CDR3: CASSYETGGYEQYF. The CDR3 coding sequence is TGTGCCAGCAGTTACGAGACAGGGGGCTACGAGCAGTACTTC.